This TCR beta chain came from a study of T and B cells in COVID-19 patients. Study information: Peripheral blood came from COVID-19 patients with active infection or after recovery.

The CDR3 is 14 amino acids. Looked up from germline, CDR1 is SGHAT and CDR2 is FQDESV (reference sequence). The V end lost 5 bases, the J end lost 4 bases, and 13 bases lay between the germline ends. From blood, roughly 250-500 ng of genomic DNA served as TRB template. The study, taken as a whole, reports: There were 2,000 to 2,500 TCR clusters exclusive to the recovered cohort, around 32 with low generation probability. In COVID-19 patients, T cell receptor beta variable and joining gene use was reportedly strongly skewed.

Within the sample, this clonotype is medium-sized. What it binds is unknown. Multiplex PCR with BIOMED2 TRB-A/B primer pools amplified TRB rearrangements. TCRdb used MiXCR to reprocess the multiplex PCR reads, holding one entry per CDR3 protein. The sample has approximately 26,000 distinct CDR3 sequences; around a third are singletons. This chain connects TRBV11-1 to TRBJ2-3; tentatively, D is TRBD1 (6 bases). This receptor was obtained from a human donor who had recovered from COVID-19. The specimen was blood. The CDR3 sequence is CASSANRDADTQYF. In nucleotides, the CDR3 is TGTGCCAGCAGCGCGAACAGGGACGCAGATACGCAGTATTTT.